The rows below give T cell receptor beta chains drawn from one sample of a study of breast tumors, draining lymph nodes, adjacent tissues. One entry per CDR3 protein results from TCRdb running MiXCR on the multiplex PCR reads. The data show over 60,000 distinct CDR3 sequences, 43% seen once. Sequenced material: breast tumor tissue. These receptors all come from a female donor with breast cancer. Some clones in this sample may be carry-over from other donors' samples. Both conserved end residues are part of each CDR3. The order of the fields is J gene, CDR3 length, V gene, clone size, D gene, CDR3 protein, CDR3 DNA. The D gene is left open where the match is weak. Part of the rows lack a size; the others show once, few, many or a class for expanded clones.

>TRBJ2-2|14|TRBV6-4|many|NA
CASSALDGGGELFF
TGTGCCAGCAGCGCTTTGGACGGAGGCGGGGAGCTGTTTTTT
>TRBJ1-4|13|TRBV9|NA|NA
CASSVSTGEKLFF
TGTGCCAGCAGCGTGTCCACAGGGGAAAAACTGTTTTTT
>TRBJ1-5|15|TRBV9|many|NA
CASSPGGGGGQPQHF
TGTGCCAGCAGCCCCGGGGGGGGGGGTGGACAGCCCCAGCATTTT
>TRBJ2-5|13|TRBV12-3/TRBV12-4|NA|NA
CASILTGRETQYF
TGTGCCAGCATCCTAACAGGGAGGGAGACCCAGTACTTC
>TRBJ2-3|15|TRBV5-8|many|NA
CASTSWAGDTDTQYF
TGTGCCAGCACCTCCTGGGCAGGAGACACAGATACGCAGTATTTT
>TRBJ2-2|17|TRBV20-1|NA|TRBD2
CSAGEWGSGRATGELFF
TGCAGTGCCGGAGAGTGGGGTAGCGGGAGGGCCACCGGGGAGCTGTTTTTT
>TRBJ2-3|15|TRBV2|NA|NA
CAGSEDGVVLDTQYF
TGTGCCGGCAGTGAAGATGGTGTAGTATTAGATACGCAGTATTTT
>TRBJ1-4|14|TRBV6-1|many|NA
CASSQRGPNEKLFF
TGTGCCAGCAGTCAGCGGGGGCCTAATGAAAAACTGTTTTTT
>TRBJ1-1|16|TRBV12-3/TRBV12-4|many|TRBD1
CASKGEEGTGCTEAFF
TGTGCCAGCAAGGGAGAAGAGGGGACAGGGTGCACTGAAGCTTTCTTT
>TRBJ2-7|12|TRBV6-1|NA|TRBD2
CASRPGRKEQYF
TGTGCCAGCAGACCCGGGAGGAAAGAGCAGTACTTC
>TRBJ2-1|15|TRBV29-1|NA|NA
CSVGGGGLSYNEQFF
TGCAGCGTTGGAGGCGGGGGCCTCTCCTACAATGAGCAGTTCTTC
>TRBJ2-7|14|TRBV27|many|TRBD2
CASKGLAGAGEQYF
TGTGCCAGCAAAGGACTAGCGGGTGCTGGGGAGCAGTACTTC
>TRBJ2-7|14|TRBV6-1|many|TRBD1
CASSLNGQEYEQYF
TGTGCCAGCAGTCTAAACGGACAGGAATACGAGCAGTACTTC
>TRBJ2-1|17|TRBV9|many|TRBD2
CASSPRTSGSGYNEQFF
TGTGCCAGCAGCCCCCGGACTAGCGGGAGTGGGTACAATGAGCAGTTCTTC
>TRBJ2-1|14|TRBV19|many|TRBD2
CASKITTSGSVWFF
TGTGCCAGTAAAATTACGACTAGCGGGTCGGTTTGGTTCTTC
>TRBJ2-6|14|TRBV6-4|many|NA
CASSDASGANVLTF
TGTGCCAGCAGTGACGCCTCTGGGGCCAACGTCCTGACTTTC
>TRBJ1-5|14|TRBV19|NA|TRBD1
CASRGRGTGMSQHF
TGTGCCAGTAGAGGCCGCGGGACAGGTATGTCCCAGCATTTT
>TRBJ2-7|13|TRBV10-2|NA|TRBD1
CASSIDRGGEQYF
TGCGCCAGCAGTATTGACAGGGGGGGCGAGCAGTACTTC
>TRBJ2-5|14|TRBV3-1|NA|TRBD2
CASSPGEGGETQYF
TGTGCCAGCAGCCCTGGGGAGGGAGGAGAGACCCAGTACTTC
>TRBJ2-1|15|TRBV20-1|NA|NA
CSATRYGSPYNEQFF
TGCAGTGCTACCCGATACGGGTCGCCTTACAATGAGCAGTTCTTC
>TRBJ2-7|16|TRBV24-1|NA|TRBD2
CATSDASGGAGDEQYF
TGTGCCACCAGTGATGCTAGCGGGGGGGCCGGGGACGAGCAGTACTTC
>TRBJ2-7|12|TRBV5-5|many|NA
CASSLGVYEQYF
TGTGCCAGCAGCTTGGGGGTCTACGAGCAGTACTTC
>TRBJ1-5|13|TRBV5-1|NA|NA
CASTPGPQETQHF
TGCGCCAGCACCCCGGGGCCTCAAGAGACCCAGCATTTT
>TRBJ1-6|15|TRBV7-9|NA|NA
CASSKSGGMASPLHF
TGTGCCAGCAGCAAAAGTGGGGGCATGGCTTCACCCCTCCACTTT
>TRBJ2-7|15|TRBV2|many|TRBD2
CASSGTSKNSYEQYF
TGTGCCAGCAGTGGGACTAGCAAAAACTCCTACGAGCAGTACTTC
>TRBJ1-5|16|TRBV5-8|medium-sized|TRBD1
CASSLGGGPSNQPQHF
TGTGCCAGCAGCTTAGGAGGGGGCCCGAGCAATCAGCCCCAGCATTTT
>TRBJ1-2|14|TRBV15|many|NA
CATSRIQGPYGYTF
TGTGCCACCAGCAGAATACAGGGCCCCTATGGCTACACCTTC
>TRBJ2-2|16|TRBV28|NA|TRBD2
CASSETGTSGTGELFF
TGTGCCAGCAGTGAAACAGGGACTAGCGGCACCGGGGAGCTGTTTTTT
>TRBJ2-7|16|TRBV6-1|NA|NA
CASSPRRRGRGGEQYF
TGTGCCAGCAGTCCCAGGCGGAGGGGGCGCGGAGGCGAGCAGTACTTC
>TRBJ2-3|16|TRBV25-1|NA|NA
CASSETGFGQEDTQYF
TGTGCCAGCAGTGAAACGGGGTTTGGGCAGGAGGATACGCAGTATTTT
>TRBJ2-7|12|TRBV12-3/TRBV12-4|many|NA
CASSLRPYEQYF
TGTGCCAGCAGTTTACGGCCCTACGAGCAGTACTTC
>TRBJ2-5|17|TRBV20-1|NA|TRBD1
CSARDRGSDRGQETQYF
TGCAGTGCTAGAGATCGCGGGTCAGACAGGGGTCAAGAGACCCAGTACTTC
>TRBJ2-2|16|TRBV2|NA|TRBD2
CASAGLAGGSTGGLSF
TGTGCCAGCGCGGGACTAGCGGGGGGCTCCACCGGGGGGCTGTCTTTT
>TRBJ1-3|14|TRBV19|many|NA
CASSIWSGGNTIYF
TGTGCCAGTAGTATATGGTCGGGTGGAAACACCATATATTTT
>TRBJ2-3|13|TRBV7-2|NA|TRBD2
CASSLFSGTSTYF
TGTGCCAGCAGCTTATTCTCTGGGACTAGCACGTATTTT
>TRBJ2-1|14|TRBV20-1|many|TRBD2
CSAKGLAGRYEQFF
TGCAGTGCTAAGGGACTAGCGGGACGGTATGAGCAGTTCTTC